The present TCR beta chain was sequenced within a study of B cell selection in AIRE deficiency. Study-wide results and limits: Shorter CDR3s marked shared Treg sequences, biased toward few non-templated insertions. Only TCRbeta was sequenced; around 38% of shared healthy Treg sequences appeared in Tconv. AIRE-deficient Tconv and Treg repertoires matched healthy donors in TCRBV, CDR3 length, diversity. Patient Tconv cells held roughly a third of Treg sequences shared by healthy donors.

Worth noting for this clone: No antigen is known for it.

Regulatory T cells were sorted as CD4+CD25hiCD127low/negative cells. Assay: immunoSEQ multiplex PCR; the TCRdb copy retains only in-frame clones and omits some. The repertoire has some 14,000 clones, approximately 94% of them found once; the top ten carry roughly 1%. The V gene's germline CDR1 is SGHRS and CDR2 YFSETQ. Trimming took 3 bases from V and 7 from J, leaving 14 bases between them. This CDR3 is built from 15 residues. This chain uses TRBV5-1 with TRBJ1-6, with D perhaps TRBD1 (6 bases). This TCR was sampled from a human donor with AIRE deficiency. The sequenced sample consisted of Tregs sorted from PBMCs. Written as DNA, the CDR3 is TGCGCCAGCAGCTGGGCACAGGGCCTGAATTCACCCCTCCACTTT. Translated, it gives CASSWAQGLNSPLHF. Using reference TRBV5-1 and TRBJ1-6 for the parts outside the CDR3, the full variable domain is KAGVTQTPRYLIKTRGQQVTLSCSPISGHRSVSWYQQTPGQGLQFLFEYFSETQRNKGNFPGRFSGRQFSNSRSEMNVSTLELGDSALYLCASSWAQGLNSPLHFGNGTRLTVT.